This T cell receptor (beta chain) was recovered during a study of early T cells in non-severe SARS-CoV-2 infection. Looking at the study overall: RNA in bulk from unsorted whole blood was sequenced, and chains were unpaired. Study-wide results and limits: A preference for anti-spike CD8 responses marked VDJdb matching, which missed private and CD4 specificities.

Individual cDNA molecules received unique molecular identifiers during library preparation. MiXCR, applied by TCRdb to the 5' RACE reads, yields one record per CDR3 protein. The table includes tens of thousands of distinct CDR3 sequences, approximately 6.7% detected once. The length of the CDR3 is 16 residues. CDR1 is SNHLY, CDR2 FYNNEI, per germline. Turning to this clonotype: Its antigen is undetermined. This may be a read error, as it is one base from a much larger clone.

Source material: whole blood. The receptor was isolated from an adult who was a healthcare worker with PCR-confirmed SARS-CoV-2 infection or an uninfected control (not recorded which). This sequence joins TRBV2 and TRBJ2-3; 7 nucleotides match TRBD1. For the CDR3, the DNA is TGTGCCAGCAGTGAAGCGGAACAGGGGATGACAGGTACGCAGTATTTT. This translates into CASSEAEQGMTGTQYF.